One TCR beta chain is described in this entry. As yet, its antigen is unknown. This sample stems from a study of beta chain features in type 1 diabetes. Study-wide results and limits: Shorter TCRB CDR3s, moderately but significantly so, were found in Type 1 diabetes patients in all four CD4+ subsets.

Expressed TCRB transcripts were sequenced because the isolated RNA had all been reverse transcribed beforehand. Some clones are missing from TCRdb's copy, which holds only in-frame ones; the method was immunoSEQ multiplex PCR. The sample has 120,000 or so clones, about a sixth seen once. V was pared by 0 bases and J by 7 bases, with 9 bases between. The CDR3 totals 13 residues. Germline CDR1 SQVTM, CDR2 ANQGSEA. V usage is TRBV29-1 and J usage is TRBJ2-2; D gene ambiguous. Material: central memory CD4+ T cells from blood. This clonotype was obtained from a man aged 25-40 years with type 1 diabetes. CDR3 nucleotides: TGCAGCGTTGAAGAATATACACACGGGGAGCTGTTTTTT. It yields the protein CSVEEYTHGELFF.